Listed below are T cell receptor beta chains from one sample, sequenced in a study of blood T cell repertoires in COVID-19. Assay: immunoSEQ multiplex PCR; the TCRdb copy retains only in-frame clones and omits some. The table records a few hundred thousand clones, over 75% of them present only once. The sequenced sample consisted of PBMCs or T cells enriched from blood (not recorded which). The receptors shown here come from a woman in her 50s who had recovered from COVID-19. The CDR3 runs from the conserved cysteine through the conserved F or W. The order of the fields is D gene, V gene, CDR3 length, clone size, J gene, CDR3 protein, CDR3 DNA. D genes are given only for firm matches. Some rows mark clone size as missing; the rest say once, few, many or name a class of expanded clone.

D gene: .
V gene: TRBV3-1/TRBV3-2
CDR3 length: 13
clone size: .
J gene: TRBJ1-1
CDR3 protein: CASSPRSGTEAFF
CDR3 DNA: TGTGCCAGCAGCCCACGCTCGGGCACTGAAGCTTTCTTT

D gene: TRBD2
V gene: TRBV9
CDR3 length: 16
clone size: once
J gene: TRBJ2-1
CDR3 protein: CASSALTSGRAHEQFF
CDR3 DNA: TGTGCCAGCAGCGCCTTAACTAGCGGGAGGGCCCATGAGCAGTTCTTC

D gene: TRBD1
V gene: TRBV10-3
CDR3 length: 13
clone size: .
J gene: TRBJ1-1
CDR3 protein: CAIGKGQETEAFF
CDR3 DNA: TGTGCCATCGGGAAGGGACAGGAGACTGAAGCTTTCTTT

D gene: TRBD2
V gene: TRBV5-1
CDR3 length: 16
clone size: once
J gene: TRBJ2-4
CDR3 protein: CASSLDRGSRGNIQYF
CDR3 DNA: TGCGCCAGCAGCCTGGATCGCGGGAGTCGTGGAAACATTCAGTACTTC

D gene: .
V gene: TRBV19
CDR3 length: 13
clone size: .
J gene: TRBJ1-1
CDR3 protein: CATTGSMNTEAFF
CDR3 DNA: TGTGCCACCACCGGTTCCATGAACACTGAAGCTTTCTTT

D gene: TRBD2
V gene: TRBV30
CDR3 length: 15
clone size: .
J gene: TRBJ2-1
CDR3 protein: CAWVAGTSRNNEQFF
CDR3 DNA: TGTGCCTGGGTGGCCGGGACTAGCCGAAACAATGAGCAGTTCTTC

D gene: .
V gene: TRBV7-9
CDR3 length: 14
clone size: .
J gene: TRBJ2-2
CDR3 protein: CASSFDRNTGELFF
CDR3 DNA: TGTGCCAGCAGCTTCGACAGAAACACCGGGGAGCTGTTTTTT

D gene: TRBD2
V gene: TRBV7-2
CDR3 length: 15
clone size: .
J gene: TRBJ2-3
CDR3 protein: CASSQASGRSYTQYF
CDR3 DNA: TGTGCCAGCAGCCAGGCTAGCGGGAGGTCTTATACGCAGTATTTT

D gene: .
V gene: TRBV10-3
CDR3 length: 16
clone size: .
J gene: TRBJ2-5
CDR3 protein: CAISESGGIGPETQYF
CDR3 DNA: TGTGCCATCAGTGAGTCCGGAGGAATCGGGCCAGAGACCCAGTACTTC

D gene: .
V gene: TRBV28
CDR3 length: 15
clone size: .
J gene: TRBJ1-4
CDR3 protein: CASSPGGGANEKLFF
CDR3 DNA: TGTGCCAGCAGTCCCGGGGGGGGTGCTAATGAAAAACTGTTTTTT

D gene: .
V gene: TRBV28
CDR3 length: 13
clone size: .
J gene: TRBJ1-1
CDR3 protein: CASGSGLNTEAFF
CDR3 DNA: TGTGCCAGCGGGTCAGGGTTGAACACTGAAGCTTTCTTT

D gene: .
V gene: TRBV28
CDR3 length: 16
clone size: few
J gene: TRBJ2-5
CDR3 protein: CASRTDRRGVRETQYF
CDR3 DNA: TGTGCCAGCAGAACGGACCGCAGGGGGGTGAGGGAGACCCAGTACTTC

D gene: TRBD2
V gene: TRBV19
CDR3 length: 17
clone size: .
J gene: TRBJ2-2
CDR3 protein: CASSQGLAGVGTGELFF
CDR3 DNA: TGTGCCAGTAGCCAGGGACTAGCGGGAGTAGGTACCGGGGAGCTGTTTTTT

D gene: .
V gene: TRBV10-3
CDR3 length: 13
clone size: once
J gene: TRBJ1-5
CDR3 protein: CAISAEQYQPQHF
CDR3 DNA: TGTGCCATCAGTGCAGAACAATATCAGCCCCAGCATTTT

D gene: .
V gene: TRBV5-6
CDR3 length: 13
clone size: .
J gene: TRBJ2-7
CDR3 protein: CASSLRGSYEQYF
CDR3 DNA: TGTGCCAGCAGCTTGCGAGGATCCTACGAGCAGTACTTC

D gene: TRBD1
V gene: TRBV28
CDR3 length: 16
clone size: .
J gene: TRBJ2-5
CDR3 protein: CASSLFTGGTQETQYF
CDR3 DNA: TGTGCCAGCAGTTTATTTACAGGGGGGACCCAAGAGACCCAGTACTTC

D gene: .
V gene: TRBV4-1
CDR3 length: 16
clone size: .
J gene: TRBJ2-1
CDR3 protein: CASSRPRRVLYNEQFF
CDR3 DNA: TGCGCTAGCAGCCGCCCCAGGAGGGTCCTCTACAATGAGCAGTTCTTC

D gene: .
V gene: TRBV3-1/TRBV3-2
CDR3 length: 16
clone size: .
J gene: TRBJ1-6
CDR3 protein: CASSQGVLTGTSPLHF
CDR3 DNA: TGTGCCAGCAGCCAAGGGGTACTGACAGGCACTTCACCCCTCCACTTT

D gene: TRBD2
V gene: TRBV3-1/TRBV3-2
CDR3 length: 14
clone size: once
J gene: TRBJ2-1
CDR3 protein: CASRRTSGYNEQFF
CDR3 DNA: TGTGCCAGCAGAAGGACTAGCGGCTACAATGAGCAGTTCTTC

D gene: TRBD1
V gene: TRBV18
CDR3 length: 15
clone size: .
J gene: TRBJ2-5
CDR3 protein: CASSPGTDTQETQYF
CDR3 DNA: TGTGCCAGCTCGCCCGGGACAGACACTCAAGAGACCCAGTACTTC

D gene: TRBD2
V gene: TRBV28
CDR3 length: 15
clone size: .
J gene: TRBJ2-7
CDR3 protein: CASSPGGAGGYEQYF
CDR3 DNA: TGTGCCAGCAGCCCGGGGGGAGCGGGTGGTTACGAGCAGTACTTC

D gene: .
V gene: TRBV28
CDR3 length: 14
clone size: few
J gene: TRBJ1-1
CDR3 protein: CASSLGPLNTEAFF
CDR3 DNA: TGTGCCAGCAGTCTAGGTCCCTTGAACACTGAAGCTTTCTTT

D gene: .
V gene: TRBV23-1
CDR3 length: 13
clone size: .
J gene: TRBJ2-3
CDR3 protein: CASSRLGGDGQYF
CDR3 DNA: TGCGCCAGCAGTCGCCTAGGGGGAGATGGGCAGTATTTT

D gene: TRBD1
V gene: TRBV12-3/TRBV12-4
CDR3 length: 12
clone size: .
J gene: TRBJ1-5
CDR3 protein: CASRGQGQPQHF
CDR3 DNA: TGTGCCAGCAGGGGACAGGGCCAGCCCCAGCATTTT

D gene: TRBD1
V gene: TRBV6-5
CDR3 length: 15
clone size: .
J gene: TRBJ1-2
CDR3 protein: CASSFGQGDIYGYTF
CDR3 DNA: TGTGCCAGCAGCTTTGGACAGGGAGATATCTATGGCTACACCTTC

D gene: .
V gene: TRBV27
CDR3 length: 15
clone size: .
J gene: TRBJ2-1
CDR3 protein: CASSLMGPSYNEQFF
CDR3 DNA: TGTGCCAGCAGTTTGATGGGCCCCTCCTACAATGAGCAGTTCTTC